The 6 T cell receptor beta chains presented below share a single source sample, sequenced in a study of blood T cell repertoires in COVID-19. Method: immunoSEQ multiplex PCR; TCRdb's copy keeps in-frame clones and lacks some. The data hold 85,000 to 110,000 clones, with about four fifths observed a single time. Specimen: peripheral blood. All receptors come from a human donor in a cohort sampled during active COVID-19.

This chain uses TRBV5-1 with TRBJ2-7; 7 bases map to TRBD1. Trimming took 3 bases from V and 5 from J; bases not matched to a gene: 11. CDR3 length equals 15 residues. Germline loops: CDR1 SGHRS, CDR2 YFSETQ. The chain's CDR3 is CASSSEHRGIDEQYF. The CDR3 DNA reads TGCGCCAGCAGCTCCGAACACAGGGGAATTGACGAGCAGTACTTC.

Comment on this clone: The sample carries other DNA sequences with the same CDR3. This chain connects TRBV7-2 to TRBJ1-1; TRBD1 is a possible D gene (6 bases). The CDR3 runs 14 residues. Trimming removed 1 base at V and 3 bases at J, with 9 bases between. Germline CDR1 and CDR2: SGHTA and FQGNSA. CDR3 in DNA: TGTGCCAGCAGCTTAGGCAGGGGATACACTGAAGCTTTCTTT. It encodes CASSLGRGYTEAFF.

The CDR3 DNA reads as TGCGCCAGCAGCCAAGAGATCAGCGGGGGGAAAAACTATGGCTACACCTTC. It specifies CASSQEISGGKNYGYTF. The rearrangement joins TRBV4-3 to TRBJ1-2; D perhaps matches TRBD1 (5 bases). V was trimmed by 0 bases and J by 2 bases, leaving 16 bases between them. CDR1 and CDR2 from the germline V gene are LGHNA and YSLEER. The CDR3 spans 17 residues.

V gene TRBV7-9 combines with J gene TRBJ2-5, with D tentatively TRBD1 (6 bases). This CDR3 has 16 amino acids. Trimming took off 1 base at V and 2 bases at J, with 14 bases between the two ends. The germline gives CDR1 SEHNR, CDR2 FQNEAQ (reference sequence). CDR3 sequence reads: CASSLGQGLAQETQYF. CDR3 bases: TGTGCCAGCAGCTTAGGGCAGGGGCTTGCTCAAGAGACCCAGTACTTC.

The J gene is TRBJ1-2, the V gene TRBV19; D is unclear. The V end was cut by 2 bases, the J end by 3 bases, with 13 bases between. Germline loops: CDR1 LNHDA, CDR2 SQIVND (reference sequence). CDR3 length: 15 residues. CDR3 in DNA: TGTGCCAGTAGTATAAGCCAAGCTCACTACTATGGCTACACCTTC. Protein sequence: CASSISQAHYYGYTF. The whole variable domain, filled in from reference TRBV19 and TRBJ1-2, reads DGGITQSPKYLFRKEGQNVTLSCEQNLNHDAMYWYRQDPGQGLRLIYYSQIVNDFQKGDIAEGYSVSREKKESFPLTVTSAQKNPTAFYLCASSISQAHYYGYTFGSGTRLTVV.

V usage is TRBV5-1 and J usage is TRBJ2-3, with TRBD2 matching 15 bases. The ends lost 4 bases at V and 0 bases at J; junction bases unmatched: 9. Germline lookup yields CDR1 SGHRS and CDR2 YFSETQ. The CDR3 is made up of 19 amino acids. In nucleotides, the CDR3 is TGCGCCAGCAGCGCAGGAGGGACTAGCGGGGGGTTCAGCACAGATACGCAGTATTTT. Translation gives CASSAGGTSGGFSTDTQYF.